This entry features one T cell receptor beta chain sequence. As yet, its antigen is unknown. The germline CDR1 and CDR2 sequences are MGHRA and YSYEKL. V was pared by 0 bases and J by 10 bases, with 10 bases between. The CDR3 runs 14 residues. The entry originates in a study of cytomegalovirus exposure and HLA in healthy donors. About the research overall: As released early, the data held approximately 80 million unique TCRs from HLA-typed donors.

Findings and caveats of the study: Differences between HLA loci emerged in a later analysis of TCR association rates, with DRB1 most and HLA-C fewest. Excluded were some V segments that proved indistinguishable, including TRBV6-2 and TRBV6-3. For cytomegalovirus status, the classifier reportedly gave diagnoses with high specificity and sensitivity.

The PCR was carried out with 60 Vbeta primers and 13 Jbeta primers. Sequencing was performed with immunoSEQ multiplex PCR; in TCRdb, only in-frame clones are kept and a portion is missing. The repertoire holds about 130,000 clones, more than 70% seen once, with approximately 1.1% in the top ten. The sequencing input was PBMCs. This rearrangement joins TRBV4-1 to TRBJ1-6; D may be TRBD1 (6 bases). This sequence was found in a male donor in good health and CMV-seronegative. The CDR3 coding sequence is TGCGCCAGCAGCCAAGATGGGCAGGGGTCACCCCTCCACTTT. This codes for CASSQDGQGSPLHF.